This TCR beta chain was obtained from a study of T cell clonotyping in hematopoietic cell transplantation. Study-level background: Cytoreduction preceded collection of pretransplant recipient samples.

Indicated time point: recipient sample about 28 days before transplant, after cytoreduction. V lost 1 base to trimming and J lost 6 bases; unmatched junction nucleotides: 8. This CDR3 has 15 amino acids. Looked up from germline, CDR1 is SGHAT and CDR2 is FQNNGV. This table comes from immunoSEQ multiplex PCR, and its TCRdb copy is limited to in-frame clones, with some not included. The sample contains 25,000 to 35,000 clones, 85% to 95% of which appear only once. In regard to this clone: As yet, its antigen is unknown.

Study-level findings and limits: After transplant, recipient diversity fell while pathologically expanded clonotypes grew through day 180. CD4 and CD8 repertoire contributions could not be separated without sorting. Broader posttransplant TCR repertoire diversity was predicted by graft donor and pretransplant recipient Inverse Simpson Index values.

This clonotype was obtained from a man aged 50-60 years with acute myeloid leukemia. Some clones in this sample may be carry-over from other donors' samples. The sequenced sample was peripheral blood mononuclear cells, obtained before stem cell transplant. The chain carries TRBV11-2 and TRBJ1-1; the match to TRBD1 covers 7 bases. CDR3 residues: CASSLVGQGGAEAFF. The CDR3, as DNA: TGTGCCAGCAGCTTAGTCGGCCAGGGGGGAGCTGAAGCTTTCTTT.